This TCR beta chain was documented in a study of CXCR3-negative and CXCR3-positive naive CD8 T cells. As for the study in general: Some 140 million TRB reads were obtained in total, which works out to about 1.5 +/- 0.3 million per library.

In regard to this clonotype: Its matching antigen is unknown.

The CDR3 loop spans 15 amino acids. From germline, CDR1 is SGHDT and CDR2 YYEEEE. UMI-labeled 5' RACE TRB cDNA libraries were prepared from the cells. TCRdb reprocessed the 5' RACE reads and stores each CDR3 protein as one record, lacking DNA. The ten most abundant clones cover 0.25% to 0.35% of a sample with under 150,000 distinct CDR3 sequences. Notes on the study in general: Similar TRBV-TRBJ usage was seen in naive cells (both CXCR3-negative and CXCR3-positive), but memory cells differed. CXCR3-positive naive cells had more hydrophobic TRB CDR3s than CXCR3-negative naive cells.

Naive CD8+ T lymphocytes were specified as CD45RO-CCR7+CD27+CD95-. The chain combines TRBV5-6 with TRBJ2-7; TCRdb returns TRBD1, unconfirmable since there is no DNA. This clonotype was sampled from a human donor in good health. Some clones in this sample may be carry-over from other donors' samples. The sample taken for sequencing was naive CXCR3+ CD8+ T cells from blood. Sample subset: CD45RO-CCR7+CD27+CD95- naive CD8+ T cells expressing CXCR3 (TNR3+). CDR3 in amino acids: CASSSEVGTSYEQYF.